This is a list of T cell receptor beta chains from one sample in a study of blood T cell repertoires in COVID-19. The table came from immunoSEQ multiplex PCR; TCRdb's copy has only in-frame clones and leaves some out. The profile shows more than 35,000 clones, 91% of them singletons. The sample consisted of peripheral blood. These receptors came from a woman aged 25 to 39 in a cohort sampled during active COVID-19. Each CDR3 is given with its conserved first and last residue. Fields, in order: CDR3 DNA, CDR3 protein, V gene, clone size, D gene, J gene, CDR3 length. The D gene is left open where the match is weak. A clone size is listed for some rows: how often the clone was seen (once, few, many), or a class if it is expanded.

cdr3_nt: TGTGCCAGCAGTCGCGGAAGAGGCGGCACCGGGGAGCTGTTTTTT
cdr3_aa: CASSRGRGGTGELFF
v_call: TRBV6-5
clone_size: NA
d_call: NA
j_call: TRBJ2-2
cdr3_length: 15

cdr3_nt: TGTGCCTGGAAGGGAGTCCAGAGCACCGGGGAGCTGTTTTTT
cdr3_aa: CAWKGVQSTGELFF
v_call: TRBV30
clone_size: NA
d_call: NA
j_call: TRBJ2-2
cdr3_length: 14

cdr3_nt: TGTGCCAGCAGCGTAACTAGCGGCGGGTACGAGCAGTACTTC
cdr3_aa: CASSVTSGGYEQYF
v_call: TRBV9
clone_size: NA
d_call: TRBD2
j_call: TRBJ2-7
cdr3_length: 14

cdr3_nt: TGTGCCAGCAGTAGCAATAATTCACCCCTCCACTTT
cdr3_aa: CASSSNNSPLHF
v_call: TRBV11-2
clone_size: NA
d_call: NA
j_call: TRBJ1-6
cdr3_length: 12

cdr3_nt: TGTGCCTGGAGTTTGGGGGCGCAAACTGAAGCTTTCTTT
cdr3_aa: CAWSLGAQTEAFF
v_call: TRBV30
clone_size: NA
d_call: NA
j_call: TRBJ1-1
cdr3_length: 13

cdr3_nt: TGTGCCAGCTCTCCTGGGACAGCTAGCAATCAGCCCCAGCATTTT
cdr3_aa: CASSPGTASNQPQHF
v_call: TRBV18
clone_size: NA
d_call: TRBD1
j_call: TRBJ1-5
cdr3_length: 15

cdr3_nt: TGTGCCAGCAGCTCAGATTACTATGGCTACACCTTC
cdr3_aa: CASSSDYYGYTF
v_call: TRBV5-6
clone_size: NA
d_call: NA
j_call: TRBJ1-2
cdr3_length: 12

cdr3_nt: TGTGCCAGCAGCAACCTACAGGGGTCGGTGAAGGATGGCTACACCTTC
cdr3_aa: CASSNLQGSVKDGYTF
v_call: TRBV7-2
clone_size: once
d_call: TRBD1
j_call: TRBJ1-2
cdr3_length: 16

cdr3_nt: TGTGCCAGCAGCCAAGGGCTAGCGTCATACAATGAGCAGTTCTTC
cdr3_aa: CASSQGLASYNEQFF
v_call: TRBV4-2
clone_size: once
d_call: NA
j_call: TRBJ2-1
cdr3_length: 15

cdr3_nt: TGTGCCAGCAGCCAAGAACTAGTTAACGAGCAGTACTTC
cdr3_aa: CASSQELVNEQYF
v_call: TRBV14
clone_size: NA
d_call: NA
j_call: TRBJ2-7
cdr3_length: 13

cdr3_nt: TGTGCCACCAGTGATGGGGGGGCCCCAGGTCCAGATACGCAGTATTTT
cdr3_aa: CATSDGGAPGPDTQYF
v_call: TRBV24-1
clone_size: NA
d_call: NA
j_call: TRBJ2-3
cdr3_length: 16

cdr3_nt: TGTGCCGGACGAAGAACTAGCGGGATCGGTGGGGAGACCCAGTACTTC
cdr3_aa: CAGRRTSGIGGETQYF
v_call: TRBV2
clone_size: NA
d_call: TRBD2
j_call: TRBJ2-5
cdr3_length: 16

cdr3_nt: TGTGCCAGCAGTCGGGGACTCTTCAATGAGCAGTTCTTC
cdr3_aa: CASSRGLFNEQFF
v_call: TRBV12-3/TRBV12-4
clone_size: NA
d_call: NA
j_call: TRBJ2-1
cdr3_length: 13

cdr3_nt: TGTGCCAGCAGCAAGGGACTAGCGAACGAGCAGTACTTC
cdr3_aa: CASSKGLANEQYF
v_call: TRBV3-1/TRBV3-2
clone_size: NA
d_call: TRBD2
j_call: TRBJ2-7
cdr3_length: 13

cdr3_nt: TGTGCCAGCAGTTACGGTCTTAGCGGGAGGAGGACAGATACGCAGTATTTT
cdr3_aa: CASSYGLSGRRTDTQYF
v_call: TRBV6-2/TRBV6-3
clone_size: NA
d_call: TRBD2
j_call: TRBJ2-3
cdr3_length: 17

cdr3_nt: TGCGCCAGCAGCCCTGGACTAGCCCCGCAATCCGGGGAGCTGTTTTTT
cdr3_aa: CASSPGLAPQSGELFF
v_call: TRBV5-1
clone_size: NA
d_call: TRBD2
j_call: TRBJ2-2
cdr3_length: 16

cdr3_nt: TGTGCCAGCAAAGAGACCGGGTTTAACTATGGCTACACCTTC
cdr3_aa: CASKETGFNYGYTF
v_call: TRBV28
clone_size: NA
d_call: NA
j_call: TRBJ1-2
cdr3_length: 14

cdr3_nt: TGTGCCAGCAGTTGGGGTAGCGGGAGTTTAGATACGCAGTATTTT
cdr3_aa: CASSWGSGSLDTQYF
v_call: TRBV28
clone_size: NA
d_call: TRBD2
j_call: TRBJ2-3
cdr3_length: 15

cdr3_nt: TGCGCCAGCAGCCAAGACCTCCATCAGCCCCAGCATTTT
cdr3_aa: CASSQDLHQPQHF
v_call: TRBV4-1
clone_size: NA
d_call: NA
j_call: TRBJ1-5
cdr3_length: 13

cdr3_nt: TGCGCCAGCAGCCAAGATGGGACAGAAGGGAATGAGCAGTTCTTC
cdr3_aa: CASSQDGTEGNEQFF
v_call: TRBV4-1
clone_size: NA
d_call: TRBD1
j_call: TRBJ2-1
cdr3_length: 15

cdr3_nt: TGTGCCAGCAGCCCGACAGGGGATAACTATGGCTACACCTTC
cdr3_aa: CASSPTGDNYGYTF
v_call: TRBV3-1/TRBV3-2
clone_size: NA
d_call: TRBD1
j_call: TRBJ1-2
cdr3_length: 14

cdr3_nt: TGTGCCAGCAGCTTGTTTCCCACGGTCGGGGAGCAGTACTTC
cdr3_aa: CASSLFPTVGEQYF
v_call: TRBV5-5
clone_size: few
d_call: NA
j_call: TRBJ2-7
cdr3_length: 14

cdr3_nt: TGTGCCAGCAGCTTCGGGGGAACTTTTGGCTACACCTTC
cdr3_aa: CASSFGGTFGYTF
v_call: TRBV7-9
clone_size: NA
d_call: NA
j_call: TRBJ1-2
cdr3_length: 13

cdr3_nt: TGTGCCAGTAGTATGCCCCGGGCTAGCGAGAGCTACGAGCAGTACTTC
cdr3_aa: CASSMPRASESYEQYF
v_call: TRBV19
clone_size: NA
d_call: NA
j_call: TRBJ2-7
cdr3_length: 16

cdr3_nt: TGCGCCAGCAGCCTGGACAGGGGGGCAGATACGCAGTATTTT
cdr3_aa: CASSLDRGADTQYF
v_call: TRBV5-1
clone_size: NA
d_call: TRBD1
j_call: TRBJ2-3
cdr3_length: 14

cdr3_nt: TGTGCCAGCAGCGTTGGCGGGAGCCTGATCTCCTACAATGAGCAGTTCTTC
cdr3_aa: CASSVGGSLISYNEQFF
v_call: TRBV9
clone_size: NA
d_call: TRBD2
j_call: TRBJ2-1
cdr3_length: 17

cdr3_nt: TGTGCCAGCTCACCAACCGGGACAGGGTTGCGGAGCTCCTATAATTCACCCCTCCACTTT
cdr3_aa: CASSPTGTGLRSSYNSPLHF
v_call: TRBV18
clone_size: NA
d_call: TRBD1
j_call: TRBJ1-6
cdr3_length: 20

cdr3_nt: TGTGCCAGCAGTTACGAGCCAGGGGGCAGCTATAGCAATCAGCCCCAGCATTTT
cdr3_aa: CASSYEPGGSYSNQPQHF
v_call: TRBV6-2/TRBV6-3
clone_size: NA
d_call: TRBD1
j_call: TRBJ1-5
cdr3_length: 18

cdr3_nt: TGTGCCACCAGTGACCGCACTAGCGGGGAGACAGATACGCAGTATTTT
cdr3_aa: CATSDRTSGETDTQYF
v_call: TRBV24-1
clone_size: NA
d_call: TRBD2
j_call: TRBJ2-3
cdr3_length: 16

cdr3_nt: TGTGCCAGCAGCCAAGGTTTGGGAGTTTACGAGCAGTACTTC
cdr3_aa: CASSQGLGVYEQYF
v_call: TRBV4-2
clone_size: NA
d_call: NA
j_call: TRBJ2-7
cdr3_length: 14

cdr3_nt: TGTGCCAGCAGCCACCGGGGACTAGCTCAAGAGACCCAGTACTTC
cdr3_aa: CASSHRGLAQETQYF
v_call: TRBV14
clone_size: NA
d_call: TRBD2
j_call: TRBJ2-5
cdr3_length: 15

cdr3_nt: TGTGCCAGCAGCGCGCGGACAGGGGGCTTTCCTAACTATGGCTACACCTTC
cdr3_aa: CASSARTGGFPNYGYTF
v_call: TRBV5-6
clone_size: NA
d_call: TRBD1
j_call: TRBJ1-2
cdr3_length: 17

cdr3_nt: TGTGCCAGTAGTATACGTATGACTAGCGGGAGAGAGACCCAGTACTTC
cdr3_aa: CASSIRMTSGRETQYF
v_call: TRBV19
clone_size: NA
d_call: TRBD2
j_call: TRBJ2-5
cdr3_length: 16

cdr3_nt: TGTGCCAGCAGTTACGACAGGGTGGGGGGGACCCAGTACTTC
cdr3_aa: CASSYDRVGGTQYF
v_call: TRBV6-5
clone_size: once
d_call: NA
j_call: TRBJ2-5
cdr3_length: 14

cdr3_nt: TGTGCCAGCGCGTCTACAGGGACCCATCGCACAGATACGCAGTATTTT
cdr3_aa: CASASTGTHRTDTQYF
v_call: TRBV9
clone_size: NA
d_call: NA
j_call: TRBJ2-3
cdr3_length: 16

cdr3_nt: TGTGCCAGCAGCTTATCCACTAGTTCCTACGAGCAGTACTTC
cdr3_aa: CASSLSTSSYEQYF
v_call: TRBV7-2
clone_size: NA
d_call: NA
j_call: TRBJ2-7
cdr3_length: 14

cdr3_nt: TGTGCCAGCAGTTCCGTCAGGGGCGAGCAGTACTTC
cdr3_aa: CASSSVRGEQYF
v_call: TRBV6-5
clone_size: NA
d_call: NA
j_call: TRBJ2-7
cdr3_length: 12

cdr3_nt: TGTGCCAGCAGTTACATAATAGAGACCCAGTACTTC
cdr3_aa: CASSYIIETQYF
v_call: TRBV6-2/TRBV6-3
clone_size: NA
d_call: NA
j_call: TRBJ2-5
cdr3_length: 12

cdr3_nt: TGTGCCAGCAGCTCGCGACAGGGTTCCTACAATGAGCAGTTCTTC
cdr3_aa: CASSSRQGSYNEQFF
v_call: TRBV11-1
clone_size: once
d_call: TRBD1
j_call: TRBJ2-1
cdr3_length: 15

cdr3_nt: TGTGCCAGCTCAACGACAGGTTACGAGCAGTACTTC
cdr3_aa: CASSTTGYEQYF
v_call: TRBV18
clone_size: NA
d_call: NA
j_call: TRBJ2-7
cdr3_length: 12

cdr3_nt: TGTGCCAGCAGCCCCCTCAGCGGGAGCCCCCGAGGGATCTACGAGCAGTACTTC
cdr3_aa: CASSPLSGSPRGIYEQYF
v_call: TRBV9
clone_size: NA
d_call: TRBD2
j_call: TRBJ2-7
cdr3_length: 18

cdr3_nt: TGTGCCAGCTCACCAGTGGAGAGGGTTCAGCACGAGCAGTACTTC
cdr3_aa: CASSPVERVQHEQYF
v_call: TRBV18
clone_size: NA
d_call: NA
j_call: TRBJ2-7
cdr3_length: 15

cdr3_nt: TGTGCCAGTAGTACGACAGGGAATCAGCCCCAGCATTTT
cdr3_aa: CASSTTGNQPQHF
v_call: TRBV19
clone_size: once
d_call: TRBD1
j_call: TRBJ1-5
cdr3_length: 13

cdr3_nt: TGTGCCAGCAGCTGGACTAGCGGAGCCAAAAACATTCAGTACTTC
cdr3_aa: CASSWTSGAKNIQYF
v_call: TRBV3-1/TRBV3-2
clone_size: NA
d_call: TRBD2
j_call: TRBJ2-4
cdr3_length: 15